A selection of T cell receptor beta chains follows, all from one sample in a study of cytomegalovirus exposure and HLA in healthy donors. The protocol was immunoSEQ multiplex PCR, while the TCRdb copy is restricted to in-frame clones and leaves out a portion. The profile shows around 160,000 clones, roughly 71% of them singletons. The sequenced sample was PBMCs. The receptors stem from a male donor in good health and CMV-seropositive. Both conserved end residues are part of each CDR3. The order of the fields is V gene, D gene, clone size, J gene, CDR3 protein, CDR3 DNA. A D gene is named only where the DNA matches it firmly. Some rows have no size entry. The others give once, few or many, or a class for an expanded clone.

v_call: TRBV10-3; d_call: NA; clone_size: NA; j_call: TRBJ1-5; cdr3_aa: CAISDEGNQPQHF; cdr3_nt: TGTGCCATCAGTGACGAGGGCAATCAGCCCCAGCATTTT
v_call: TRBV4-1; d_call: TRBD2; clone_size: NA; j_call: TRBJ2-1; cdr3_aa: CASSQVFPSGGVTHTYNEQFF; cdr3_nt: TGCGCCAGCAGCCAAGTATTTCCTAGCGGGGGTGTCACCCATACCTACAATGAGCAGTTCTTC
v_call: TRBV19; d_call: TRBD2; clone_size: NA; j_call: TRBJ2-3; cdr3_aa: CASSALLLAGGTDTQYF; cdr3_nt: TGTGCCAGTAGTGCGTTACTACTAGCGGGGGGGACAGATACGCAGTATTTT
v_call: TRBV29-1; d_call: NA; clone_size: few; j_call: TRBJ2-7; cdr3_aa: CSVVLGGEGAYEQYF; cdr3_nt: TGCAGCGTTGTTCTTGGTGGAGAGGGAGCCTACGAGCAGTACTTC
v_call: TRBV2; d_call: TRBD1; clone_size: NA; j_call: TRBJ1-5; cdr3_aa: CASTPTGTGQPQHF; cdr3_nt: TGTGCCAGCACCCCGACAGGGACGGGTCAGCCCCAGCATTTT
v_call: TRBV6-5; d_call: NA; clone_size: NA; j_call: TRBJ2-3; cdr3_aa: CASSHSPYTQYF; cdr3_nt: TGTGCCAGCAGTCACTCTCCTTATACGCAGTATTTT
v_call: TRBV6-1; d_call: NA; clone_size: NA; j_call: TRBJ2-1; cdr3_aa: CASSGAHEQFF; cdr3_nt: TGTGCCAGCAGTGGGGCTCATGAGCAGTTCTTC
v_call: TRBV5-1; d_call: TRBD2; clone_size: NA; j_call: TRBJ2-1; cdr3_aa: CASSETSGGVREQFF; cdr3_nt: TGCGCCAGCAGCGAGACTAGCGGGGGGGTCAGGGAGCAGTTCTTC
v_call: TRBV2; d_call: NA; clone_size: NA; j_call: TRBJ2-5; cdr3_aa: CATKWREETQYF; cdr3_nt: TGTGCCACCAAGTGGAGGGAAGAGACCCAGTACTTC
v_call: TRBV5-6; d_call: NA; clone_size: NA; j_call: TRBJ2-3; cdr3_aa: CASSLGGTDTQYF; cdr3_nt: TGTGCCAGCAGCTTGGGAGGGACAGATACGCAGTATTTT
v_call: TRBV21-1; d_call: NA; clone_size: NA; j_call: TRBJ2-1; cdr3_aa: CASSKGGTSGEYNEQFF; cdr3_nt: TGTGCCAGCAGCAAAGGAGGGACTAGCGGGGAGTACAATGAGCAGTTCTTC
v_call: TRBV4-1; d_call: NA; clone_size: few; j_call: TRBJ2-7; cdr3_aa: CASSQGRPYEQYF; cdr3_nt: TGCGCCAGCAGCCAGGGCAGACCTTACGAGCAGTACTTC
v_call: TRBV19; d_call: NA; clone_size: once; j_call: TRBJ1-5; cdr3_aa: CASSMGQGTYQPQHF; cdr3_nt: TGTGCCAGTAGTATGGGGCAGGGGACGTATCAGCCCCAGCATTTT
v_call: TRBV7-2; d_call: NA; clone_size: NA; j_call: TRBJ1-1; cdr3_aa: CASSLGGSMNTEAFF; cdr3_nt: TGTGCCAGCAGCTTAGGGGGCAGTATGAACACTGAAGCTTTCTTT
v_call: TRBV18; d_call: NA; clone_size: NA; j_call: TRBJ2-3; cdr3_aa: CASSQGVVTQYF; cdr3_nt: TGTGCCAGCTCCCAAGGAGTGGTTACGCAGTATTTT
v_call: TRBV4-3; d_call: TRBD2; clone_size: NA; j_call: TRBJ2-1; cdr3_aa: CASSQGLAGGPGYEQFF; cdr3_nt: TGCGCCAGCAGCCAGGGACTAGCGGGGGGGCCTGGCTATGAGCAGTTCTTC